The present T cell receptor beta chain was sequenced within a study of breast tumors, draining lymph nodes, adjacent tissues. General study results and limits: Tumors had less TCR diversity than lymph nodes, more than nontumor tissue. Tumor T cell lymph node origin was a supported hypothesis, not proven. Compared with basal-like, luminal-like tumors shared significantly more repertoire with nontumor tissue.

V was pared by 3 bases and J by 5 bases, with 15 bases between. The CDR3 has 15 residues. Breast cancer patients provided tissue from their axillary draining lymph nodes. At least ten counts were recorded for this clonotype. Its antigen is not identified. MiXCR, applied by TCRdb to the multiplex PCR reads, yields one record per CDR3 protein. The data show under 150,000 distinct CDR3 sequences, around 20% seen once. Sequenced sample: axillary lymph node tissue. This receptor was taken from a female donor with breast cancer. Some clones in this sample may be carry-over from other donors' samples. The V and J genes are TRBV12-3 or TRBV12-4 and TRBJ2-3; the D call may be TRBD1 or TRBD2 (6 bases each). The CDR3 DNA sequence: TGTGCCAGCAGTTTCGGGGGCGGAGTGGTAGATACGCAGTATTTT. It codes for CASSFGGGVVDTQYF.